What follows is one TCR beta chain and its context. The source of the sample is a study of beta chain features in type 1 diabetes. The investigators reverse transcribed all of the isolated RNA, so they sequenced expressed TCRB transcripts. Sequencing was performed with immunoSEQ multiplex PCR; in TCRdb, only in-frame clones are kept and a portion is missing. The data hold 860,000 or so clones, with 15% to 20% observed a single time. Sequenced input: naive CD4+ T cells from blood. This clonotype was sampled from a woman aged 18-29 years in good health.

The CDR3 protein is CASSKGTSGSPTGANVLTF. The CDR3 bases are TGTGCCAGCAGCAAAGGGACTAGCGGGAGCCCAACTGGGGCCAACGTCCTGACTTTC. The rearrangement links TRBV5-4 to TRBJ2-6; 14 bases are a match to TRBD2. V lost 4 bases, J lost 2 bases, and 8 bases stayed unmatched. Germline V gene data show CDR1 as SGHNT and CDR2 as YYREEE (reference sequence). The CDR3 covers 19 residues. Supplemented by reference TRBV5-4 and TRBJ2-6, the full variable domain reads ETGVTQSPTHLIKTRGQQVTLRCSSQSGHNTVSWYQQALGQGPQFIFQYYREEENGRGNFPPRFSGLQFPNYSSELNVNALELDDSALYLCASSKGTSGSPTGANVLTFGAGSRLTVL.